The next 23 T cell receptor beta chains were all read from a single sample in a study of cytomegalovirus exposure and HLA in healthy donors. PCR used 60 Vbeta primers and 13 Jbeta primers. Data came from immunoSEQ multiplex PCR; TCRdb stores just in-frame clones and leaves some out. Of approximately 70,000 clones listed, 78% are singletons. What was sequenced was PBMCs. These receptor sequences come from a man aged 35 to 55 in good health and CMV-seronegative.

V usage is TRBV19 and J usage is TRBJ2-7; D may be TRBD1 (6 bases). Per germline, CDR1 LNHDA and CDR2 SQIVND (reference sequence). This CDR3 is 12 amino acids long. V gave up 5 bases and J gave up 5 bases, with 10 bases separating them. The CDR3 loop reads CASSPRGHEQYF. The CDR3 DNA sequence: TGTGCCAGTAGTCCCAGGGGACACGAGCAGTACTTC. The variable domain in full, with the rest retrieved from reference TRBV19 and TRBJ2-7, is DGGITQSPKYLFRKEGQNVTLSCEQNLNHDAMYWYRQDPGQGLRLIYYSQIVNDFQKGDIAEGYSVSREKKESFPLTVTSAQKNPTAFYLCASSPRGHEQYFGPGTRLTVT.

CDR3 bases: TGTGCCAGCAGCGTCGCACTAGCGGGGGGCACAGATACGCAGTATTTT. Translating it yields CASSVALAGGTDTQYF. The V and J genes are TRBV9 and TRBJ2-3; the match to TRBD2 covers 11 bases. The germline V gene encodes CDR1 SGDLS and CDR2 YYNGEE. This CDR3 spans 16 amino acids. With V trimmed by 2 bases and J by 1 base, 3 bases remained unmatched.

The V and J genes are TRBV5-4 and TRBJ2-1, with TRBD2 matching 11 bases. After removal of 4 bases from V and 0 bases from J, the junction contained 6 bases not matched to a gene. Looked up from germline, CDR1 is SGHNT and CDR2 is YYREEE (reference sequence). CDR3 length: 17 amino acids. CDR3 sequence reads: CASSRGGTSGSYNEQFF. The CDR3 nucleotides are TGTGCCAGCAGCAGGGGAGGGACTAGCGGCTCCTACAATGAGCAGTTCTTC.

The chain joins TRBV11-3 to TRBJ2-1; the D gene is possibly TRBD2 (5 bases). The ends were cut back, 5 bases at V and 6 bases at J, with 17 bases in the middle. The germline V gene has CDR1 SGHNT and CDR2 YENEEA. The CDR3 sequence is 15 residues long. CDR3 protein: CASSRSSSRGNEQFF. CDR3 DNA: TGTGCCAGCAGCCGCTCTAGCTCCCGGGGCAATGAGCAGTTCTTC.

The J gene is TRBJ1-1, the V gene TRBV28; tentative D call: TRBD1 (5 bases). The CDR3 spans 17 residues. From germline, CDR1 is MDHEN and CDR2 SYDVKM. The ends were cut back, 5 bases at V and 4 bases at J, with 23 bases in the middle. CDR3 coding DNA: TGTGCCAGCAGTCCGGTACCTTCGGGGGAGGGAGGCACTGAAGCTTTCTTT. Residues: CASSPVPSGEGGTEAFF.

The gene calls are TRBV27 and TRBJ2-1; the match to TRBD2 covers 9 bases. V gave up 6 bases and J gave up 6 bases; unmatched junction bases: 6. The CDR3 has 14 residues. Per germline, CDR1 MNHEY and CDR2 SMNVEV (reference sequence). CDR3 nucleotide sequence: TGTGCCAGCAGGAGGCTAGCGGGGACCAATGAGCAGTTCTTC. It encodes CASRRLAGTNEQFF.

The chain links TRBV28 to TRBJ1-5; tentatively, D is TRBD1 (6 bases). Germline values: CDR1 MDHEN, CDR2 SYDVKM. Trimming shortened V by 2 bases and J by 6 bases, and 14 bases separated the two germline ends. The CDR3 spans 15 residues. The CDR3 protein is CASSLATQGGQPQHF. CDR3 DNA sequence: TGTGCCAGCAGTTTAGCCACACAGGGTGGTCAGCCCCAGCATTTT.

This chain connects TRBV18 to TRBJ2-3, with D possibly being TRBD1 (5 bases). Germline CDR1 reads KGHSH; CDR2 reads LQKENI. Trimming pared 1 base from V and 3 bases from J, leaving 14 bases between. This CDR3 is built from 16 residues. The CDR3 sequence: CASSPQRQGSTDTQYF. For the CDR3, the DNA is TGTGCCAGCTCACCACAAAGGCAGGGCTCAACAGATACGCAGTATTTT. The full variable domain, in which reference TRBV18 and TRBJ2-3 provide the parts outside the CDR3, is NAGVMQNPRHLVRRRGQEARLRCSPMKGHSHVYWYRQLPEEGLKFMVYLQKENIIDESGMPKERFSAEFPKEGPSILRIQQVVRGDSAAYFCASSPQRQGSTDTQYFGPGTRLTVL.

This clone was picked up a small number of times. This rearrangement joins TRBV6-5 to TRBJ2-7; 9 bases fit TRBD1. V trimming: 5 bases; J trimming: 0 bases; junction bases outside the gene matches: 5. The CDR3 contains 15 residues. Germline lookup yields CDR1 MNHEY and CDR2 SVGAGI. This CDR3 is CASSRGQGSSYEQYF. The CDR3 nucleotides read TGTGCCAGCAGTCGGGGACAGGGAAGCTCCTACGAGCAGTACTTC.

A note on this clone: A far larger clone is a single base away, which makes a read error likely. The rearrangement joins TRBV7-7 to TRBJ2-7, with a tentative D call TRBD1 (5 bases). Trimming shortened V by 2 bases and J by 3 bases, and 5 bases separated the two germline ends. The CDR3 spans 12 residues. Germline loops: CDR1 SSHAT, CDR2 FNYEAQ (reference sequence). The CDR3 nucleotides read TGTGCCAGCAGCTTAACAGGCTACGAGCAGTACTTC. Translating it yields CASSLTGYEQYF.

The chain combines TRBV7-3 with TRBJ2-3, with a tentative D call TRBD2 (5 bases). The length of the CDR3 is 13 residues. V dropped 8 bases and J dropped 0 bases, with 9 bases sitting between them. Germline V gene data show CDR1 as SGHTA and CDR2 as FQGTGA. CDR3 DNA sequence: TGTGCCAGCGCGGGCAGAAGCACAGATACGCAGTATTTT. Translation gives CASAGRSTDTQYF. Based on the CDR3 plus reference TRBV7-3 and TRBJ2-3, the full variable domain is GAGVSQTPSNKVTEKGKYVELRCDPISGHTALYWYRQSLGQGPEFLIYFQGTGAADDSGLPNDRFFAVRPEGSVSTLKIQRTERGDSAVYLCASAGRSTDTQYFGPGTRLTVL.

The chain uses TRBV6-4 and TRBJ1-4, with 9 positions matching TRBD1. The CDR3 has 16 amino acids. Germline assignment: CDR1 MRHNA and CDR2 SNTAGT. After removal of 6 bases from V and 10 bases from J, the junction contained 15 bases not matched to a gene. CDR3 sequence (DNA): TGTGCCAGCAGACGGTTTGAGGGACAGGGAACGTTAAAACTGTTTTTT. Its translation: CASRRFEGQGTLKLFF.

The rearrangement uses TRBV28 and TRBJ1-1; D is possibly TRBD1 (6 bases). The CDR3 spans 13 residues. The germline V gene has CDR1 MDHEN and CDR2 SYDVKM. Trimming left V 5 bases short and J 4 bases short, with 11 bases between. The CDR3 region has the DNA TGTGCCAGCAGTCCGGACAGAGCCACTGAAGCTTTCTTT. This gives the protein CASSPDRATEAFF.

This sequence joins TRBV5-1 and TRBJ1-1, with D perhaps TRBD1 (6 bases). Germline assignment: CDR1 SGHRS and CDR2 YFSETQ. The V end was cut by 5 bases, the J end by 0 bases, with 11 bases between. The CDR3 totals 14 residues. Written as DNA, the CDR3 is TGCGCCAGCAGTACCGGGACATTGAACACTGAAGCTTTCTTT. Translated: CASSTGTLNTEAFF.

This chain joins TRBV2 and TRBJ1-6, with 8 bases aligning to TRBD1. This CDR3 contains 14 residues. Trimming removed 6 bases from V and 8 bases from J; junction bases left unmatched: 6. Germline V gives CDR1 SNHLY, CDR2 FYNNEI. The CDR3 coding sequence is TGTGCCAGCAGCCAAGGACAGGGTGATTCACCCCTCCACTTT. It translates to CASSQGQGDSPLHF. Variable domain in full (rest from reference TRBV2 and TRBJ1-6): EPEVTQTPSHQVTQMGQEVILRCVPISNHLYFYWYRQILGQKVEFLVSFYNNEISEKSEIFDDQFSVERPDGSNFTLKIRSTKLEDSAMYFCASSQGQGDSPLHFGNGTRLTVT.

The chain joins TRBV2 to TRBJ2-7, with 9 nucleotides matching TRBD1. The CDR3 loop spans 14 amino acids. The V gene end was trimmed by 6 bases and the J gene end by 2 bases; junction bases not matched to a gene: 5. Germline loops: CDR1 SNHLY, CDR2 FYNNEI. The CDR3 nucleotides read TGTGCCAGCAGAAGGACAGGGGTACCCTACGAGCAGTACTTC. Protein sequence: CASRRTGVPYEQYF. Full variable domain (remainder filled in from reference TRBV2 and TRBJ2-7): EPEVTQTPSHQVTQMGQEVILRCVPISNHLYFYWYRQILGQKVEFLVSFYNNEISEKSEIFDDQFSVERPDGSNFTLKIRSTKLEDSAMYFCASRRTGVPYEQYFGPGTRLTVT.

The genes are TRBV7-9 and TRBJ2-5; 10 bases map to TRBD2. TRBJ2-7 matches the DNA end more closely, so the J call is doubtful. Germline assignment: CDR1 SEHNR and CDR2 FQNEAQ (reference sequence). The CDR3 spans 14 residues. CDR3 region: CASNTGTSANEQYF. CDR3 in DNA: TGTGCCAGCAACACTGGGACTAGCGCCAACGAGCAGTACTTC.

The V and J genes are TRBV7-2 and TRBJ2-1; possibly TRBD1 for D (6 bases). Germline loops: CDR1 SGHTA, CDR2 FQGNSA. With 2 bases removed from V and 1 base from J, the gap between germline ends came to 9 bases. The CDR3 is 15 residues long. This chain's CDR3 is CASSLRGTSYNEQFF. Here the CDR3 DNA reads TGTGCCAGCAGCTTAAGGGGGACGTCCTACAATGAGCAGTTCTTC.

This clone appeared a few times. The V gene is TRBV29-1, the J gene TRBJ1-1, with TRBD1 matching over 10 bases. After removal of 4 bases from V and 4 bases from J, the junction contained 0 bases not matched to a gene. Germline loops: CDR1 SQVTM, CDR2 ANQGSEA. There are 12 residues in the CDR3. This CDR3 is CSVGTGGTEAFF. The DNA of the CDR3 is TGCAGCGTTGGGACAGGGGGCACTGAAGCTTTCTTT. The full variable domain, with the rest looked up from reference TRBV29-1 and TRBJ1-1, is SAVISQKPSRDICQRGTSLTIQCQVDSQVTMMFWYRQQPGQSLTLIATANQGSEATYESGFVIDKFPISRPNLTFSTLTVSNMSPEDSSIYLCSVGTGGTEAFFGQGTRLTVV.

This clone showed up just once. The chain has TRBV27 and TRBJ2-1; TRBD2 matches 13 bases. Germline assignment: CDR1 MNHEY and CDR2 SMNVEV (reference sequence). The CDR3 length is 15 residues. V lost 6 bases and J lost 13; bases outside the gene matches: 12. The CDR3 region has the DNA TGTGCCAGCAGACAACCTCCGGGACTAGCGGGGCCACAGTTCTTC. Encoded protein: CASRQPPGLAGPQFF.

This clone has just a few counts. V gene TRBV6-5 combines with J gene TRBJ2-7, with D possibly matching TRBD2 (6 bases). The V end lost 6 bases, the J end lost 4 bases, and 10 bases lay between the germline ends. Germline V gives CDR1 MNHEY, CDR2 SVGAGI. This CDR3 contains 12 residues. The CDR3 region is CASSQGRYEQYF. CDR3 DNA sequence: TGTGCCAGCAGCCAAGGGAGGTACGAGCAGTACTTC.

The rearrangement joins TRBV5-1 to TRBJ2-5; D not certain. The J call may be in error: the DNA end matches TRBJ2-7 better. This CDR3 comprises 15 residues. Looked up from germline, CDR1 is SGHRS and CDR2 is YFSETQ. The CDR3 sequence is CASSLSMGLSYEQYF. CDR3 bases: TGCGCCAGCAGCTTGTCCATGGGCCTCTCCTACGAGCAGTACTTC.

This clone has a handful of counts. The chain recombines TRBV11-3 with TRBJ2-5, with D possibly being TRBD1 (6 bases). Germline V CDR1 and CDR2: SGHNT, YENEEA. The length of the CDR3 is 15 residues. V was clipped by 1 base and J by 4 bases, with 13 bases between them. The CDR3 nucleotides are TGTGCCAGCAGCTTAGGAACAGGGATTGGAGAGACCCAGTACTTC. This codes for CASSLGTGIGETQYF. Supplemented by reference TRBV11-3 and TRBJ2-5, the full variable domain reads EAGVVQSPRYKIIEKKQPVAFWCNPISGHNTLYWYLQNLGQGPELLIRYENEEAVDDSQLPKDRFSAERLKGVDSTLKIQPAELGDSAVYLCASSLGTGIGETQYFGPGTRLLVL.